This entry lists 3 T cell receptor beta chains sequenced from one sample in a study of blood T cell repertoires in COVID-19. Sequencing used immunoSEQ multiplex PCR; TCRdb keeps in-frame clones, though not all of them. The sample lists 410,000 or so clones; 89% were seen once. Sequencing was carried out using peripheral blood. These receptors came from a woman between 35 and 50 years old with COVID-19, enrolled during active disease.

The chain couples TRBV27 to TRBJ2-1; 8 nucleotides agree with TRBD2. The V gene's germline CDR1 is MNHEY and CDR2 SMNVEV (reference sequence). The length of the CDR3 is 15 residues. V was pared by 5 bases and J by 2 bases, with 5 bases of the junction left unmatched. CDR3 coding DNA: TGTGCCAGCAGTGTGGGACTAGTGACCTACAATGAGCAGTTCTTC. Amino acid sequence: CASSVGLVTYNEQFF.

About this clone itself: Other DNA variants within this sample encode the same CDR3. The chain combines TRBV28 with TRBJ1-6; TRBD1 matches at 9 bases. CDR3 length equals 14 residues. V gave up 3 bases and J gave up 7 bases; unmatched junction bases: 1. Germline V lookup: CDR1 MDHEN, CDR2 SYDVKM. This CDR3 reads CASSFGQGNSPLHF. The CDR3 bases are TGTGCCAGCAGTTTCGGACAGGGGAATTCACCCCTCCACTTT. The variable domain in full, completed from reference TRBV28 and TRBJ1-6, reads DVKVTQSSRYLVKRTGEKVFLECVQDMDHENMFWYRQDPGLGLRLIYFSYDVKMKEKGDIPEGYSVSREKKERFSLILESASTNQTSMYLCASSFGQGNSPLHFGNGTRLTVT.

The gene calls are TRBV2 and TRBJ1-1; perhaps TRBD1 as D (5 bases). The CDR3 runs 14 residues. Trimming stripped 6 bases from V and 1 base from J, with 12 bases between. Germline V gene lookup returns CDR1 SNHLY and CDR2 FYNNEI. CDR3 sequence reads: CASRTGSPNTEAFF. CDR3 DNA: TGTGCCAGCAGAACAGGATCCCCGAACACTGAAGCTTTCTTT. Complete variable domain (other parts from reference TRBV2 and TRBJ1-1): EPEVTQTPSHQVTQMGQEVILRCVPISNHLYFYWYRQILGQKVEFLVSFYNNEISEKSEIFDDQFSVERPDGSNFTLKIRSTKLEDSAMYFCASRTGSPNTEAFFGQGTRLTVV.